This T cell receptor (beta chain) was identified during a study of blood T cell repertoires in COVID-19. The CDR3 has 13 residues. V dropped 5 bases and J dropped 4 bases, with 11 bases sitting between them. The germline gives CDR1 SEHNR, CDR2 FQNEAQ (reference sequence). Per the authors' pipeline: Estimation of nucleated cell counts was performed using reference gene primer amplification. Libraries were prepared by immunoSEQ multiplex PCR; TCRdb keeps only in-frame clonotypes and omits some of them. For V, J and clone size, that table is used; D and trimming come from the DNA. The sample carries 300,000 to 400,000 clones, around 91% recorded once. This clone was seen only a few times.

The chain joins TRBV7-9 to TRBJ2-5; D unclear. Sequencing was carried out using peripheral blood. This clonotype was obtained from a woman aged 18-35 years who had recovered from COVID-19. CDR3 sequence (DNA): TGTGCCAGCAGCCCGGTCCTCACAGAGACCCAGTACTTC. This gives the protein CASSPVLTETQYF.